A selection of T cell receptor beta chains follows, all from one sample in a study of CD8 T cells in Susac syndrome. MiXCR was run by TCRdb on the immunoSEQ multiplex PCR reads, yielding one entry per CDR3 protein. Of just under 150,000 distinct CDR3 sequences listed, approximately 93% were seen once; the top ten hold approximately 0.08%. The specimen sequenced was CD4+ T cells from PBMCs. Receptors were obtained from a human donor in good health. Both conserved end residues are part of each CDR3. D genes are given only for firm matches. Some rows mark clone size as missing; the rest say once, few, many or name a class of expanded clone.

j_call d_call clone_size v_call cdr3_nt cdr3_aa
TRBJ2-2 . . TRBV7-2 TGTGCCAGCAGCCCAGGGGTTGCGGGGCTCGCCGGGGAGCTGTTTTTT CASSPGVAGLAGELFF
TRBJ2-1 TRBD1 . TRBV12-3/TRBV12-4 TGTGCCAGCAGTCGGGGGACAGGGGGCTGGAATGAGCAGTTCTTC CASSRGTGGWNEQFF
TRBJ2-7 . . TRBV3-1 TGTGCCAGCAGCCAAGAGTCCCGGGACGAGCAGTACTTC CASSQESRDEQYF
TRBJ2-3 TRBD2 . TRBV20-1 TGCAGTGCTAGAGTCCTAGCGGGAGTGGCAGATACGCAGTATTTT CSARVLAGVADTQYF
TRBJ2-4 . . TRBV5-6 TGTGCCAGCAGCTTCCGGGAGACCAAAAACATTCAGTACTTC CASSFRETKNIQYF
TRBJ2-5 . . TRBV30 TGTGCCTGGGCCCCGAAACTAGAGACCCAGTACTTC CAWAPKLETQYF
TRBJ2-1 TRBD2 . TRBV20-1 TGCAGTTCAGGAGGGGGACTAGCGGGAGAGGGGGAGCAGTTCTTC CSSGGGLAGEGEQFF
TRBJ1-1 . few TRBV14 TGTGCCAGCAGCCAAGTTCGAGGGAACACTGAAGCTTTCTTT CASSQVRGNTEAFF
TRBJ1-5 . . TRBV19 TGTGCCAGTAGTAGTGATGCCAGGCAGAGCAATCAGCCCCAGCATTTT CASSSDARQSNQPQHF
TRBJ2-3 TRBD2 . TRBV10-3 TGTGCCATCAGTGAAACTAGCGGCAGCACAGATACGCAGTATTTT CAISETSGSTDTQYF
TRBJ1-5 . . TRBV19 TGTGCCAGTACCCCGGGGGGGGCGAGATGGCAGCCCCAGCATTTT CASTPGGARWQPQHF
TRBJ1-2 . . TRBV21-1 TGTGCCAGCAGCAACTTCGGACGGACTCTCCAAAACTATGGCTACACCTTC CASSNFGRTLQNYGYTF
TRBJ2-7 TRBD1 . TRBV18 TGTGCCAGCTCACGGGACAGGGGAGACTACGAGCAGTACTTC CASSRDRGDYEQYF
TRBJ2-1 TRBD2 . TRBV9 TGTGCCAGCAGCGTACTGACTAGCGGGAGAAGCGATGAGCAGTTCTTC CASSVLTSGRSDEQFF
TRBJ1-1 . once TRBV30 TGTGCCTGGAGTCCCGATCTTTTGGATGCTTTCTTT CAWSPDLLDAFF
TRBJ2-7 . . TRBV28 TGTGCCAGCAGTTTATCCGGGACAAGGGGATACGAGCAGTACTTC CASSLSGTRGYEQYF
TRBJ1-2 TRBD1 . TRBV7-2 TGTGCCAGCAGCGCAGAGGACAGGCCCTTCTATGGCTACACCTTC CASSAEDRPFYGYTF
TRBJ1-2 TRBD1 . TRBV12-3/TRBV12-4 TGTGCCAGCAGTCTGAACAGGGGAACGAACTATGGCTACACCTTC CASSLNRGTNYGYTF
TRBJ2-7 . . TRBV9 TGTGCCAGCAGCGTTGGGAGTATCTCCTACGAGCAGTACTTC CASSVGSISYEQYF
TRBJ2-7 TRBD2 . TRBV27 TGTGCCAGCAGTGCCCACCCGGGACTAGCGGGAGGCCCTTCCGGGGAGCAGTACTTC CASSAHPGLAGGPSGEQYF